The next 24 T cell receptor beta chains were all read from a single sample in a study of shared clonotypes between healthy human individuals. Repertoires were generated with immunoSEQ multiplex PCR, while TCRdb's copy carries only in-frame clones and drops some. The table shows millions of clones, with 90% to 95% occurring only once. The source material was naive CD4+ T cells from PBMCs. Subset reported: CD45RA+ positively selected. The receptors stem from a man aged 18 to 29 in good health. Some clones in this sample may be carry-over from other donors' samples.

The CDR3 nucleotides read TGTGCCAGCAGTTTTGTCGGCCCACAGTACATTCAGTACTTC. Protein: CASSFVGPQYIQYF. This rearrangement joins TRBV28 to TRBJ2-4, with D unresolved. Trimming removed 3 bases at V and 8 bases at J, with 14 bases between. Germline CDR1 reads MDHEN; CDR2 reads SYDVKM. This CDR3 is 14 amino acids long. The whole variable domain, filled in from reference TRBV28 and TRBJ2-4, reads DVKVTQSSRYLVKRTGEKVFLECVQDMDHENMFWYRQDPGLGLRLIYFSYDVKMKEKGDIPEGYSVSREKKERFSLILESASTNQTSMYLCASSFVGPQYIQYFGAGTRLSVL.

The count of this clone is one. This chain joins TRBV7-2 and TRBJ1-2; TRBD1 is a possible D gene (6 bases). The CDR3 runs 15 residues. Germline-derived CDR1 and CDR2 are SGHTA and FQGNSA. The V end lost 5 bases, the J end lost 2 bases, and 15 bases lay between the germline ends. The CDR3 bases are TGTGCCAGCAGCCCCCAAGGGGGGTTCAACTATGGCTACACCTTC. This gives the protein CASSPQGGFNYGYTF.

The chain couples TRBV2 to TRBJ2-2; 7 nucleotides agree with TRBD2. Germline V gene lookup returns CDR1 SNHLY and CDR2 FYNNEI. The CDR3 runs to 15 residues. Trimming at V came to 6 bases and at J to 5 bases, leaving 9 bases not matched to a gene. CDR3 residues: CASSAGTTQTGELFF. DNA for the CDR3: TGTGCCAGCAGCGCCGGGACTACCCAGACCGGGGAGCTGTTTTTT.

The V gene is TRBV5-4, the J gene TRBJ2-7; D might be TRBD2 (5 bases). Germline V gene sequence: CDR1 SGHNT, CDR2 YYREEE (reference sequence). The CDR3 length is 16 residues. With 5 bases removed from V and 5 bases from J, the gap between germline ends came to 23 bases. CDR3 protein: CASSLRLGIPLHEQYF. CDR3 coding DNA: TGTGCCAGCAGTCTCCGTCTCGGGATCCCTTTGCACGAGCAGTACTTC.

CDR3 loop: CASSDNTGLDQPQHF. CDR3 bases: TGTGCCAGCAGTGACAACACAGGGCTCGATCAGCCCCAGCATTTT. V and J are TRBV6-4 and TRBJ1-5, with a weak D call TRBD1 (6 bases). This CDR3 is built from 15 residues. V dropped 2 bases and J dropped 5 bases, with 13 bases sitting between them. Germline CDR1 and CDR2: MRHNA and SNTAGT.

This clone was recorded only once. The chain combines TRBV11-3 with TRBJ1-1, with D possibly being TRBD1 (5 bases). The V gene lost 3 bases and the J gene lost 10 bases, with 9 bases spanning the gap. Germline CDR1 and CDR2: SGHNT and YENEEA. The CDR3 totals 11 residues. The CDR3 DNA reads TGTGCCAGCAGCTTGAGGGGCAGAGCTTTCTTT. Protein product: CASSLRGRAFF.

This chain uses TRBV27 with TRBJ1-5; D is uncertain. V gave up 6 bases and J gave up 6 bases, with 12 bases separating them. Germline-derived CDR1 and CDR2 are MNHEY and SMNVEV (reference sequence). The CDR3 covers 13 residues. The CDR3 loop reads CASSPPGVQPQHF. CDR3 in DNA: TGTGCCAGCAGCCCCCCAGGCGTTCAGCCCCAGCATTTT.

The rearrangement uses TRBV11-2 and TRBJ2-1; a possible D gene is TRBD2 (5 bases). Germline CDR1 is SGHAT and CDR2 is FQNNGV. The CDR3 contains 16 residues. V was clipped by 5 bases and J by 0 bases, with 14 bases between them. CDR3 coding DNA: TGTGCCAGCAGCGCCTTTAGCGCTAGCTCCTACAATGAGCAGTTCTTC. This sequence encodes CASSAFSASSYNEQFF.

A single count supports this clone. The CDR3 DNA follows: TGTGCCAGCAGCTTAGCCCGGGGGGCCCAAGAGACCCAGTACTTC. Encoded protein: CASSLARGAQETQYF. The chain is built from TRBV7-2 and TRBJ2-5; tentative D call: TRBD2 (7 bases). Germline-derived CDR1 and CDR2 are SGHTA and FQGNSA. V was shortened by 0 bases and J by 1 base, with 9 bases between the two germline ends. The CDR3 is made up of 15 amino acids.

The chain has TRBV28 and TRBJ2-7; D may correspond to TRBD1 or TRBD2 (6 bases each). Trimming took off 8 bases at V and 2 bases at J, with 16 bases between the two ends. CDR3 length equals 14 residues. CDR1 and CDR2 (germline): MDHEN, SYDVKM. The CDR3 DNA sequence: TGTGCCAGCGCCGAAGGGGGGAACCCCTACGAGCAGTACTTC. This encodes CASAEGGNPYEQYF.

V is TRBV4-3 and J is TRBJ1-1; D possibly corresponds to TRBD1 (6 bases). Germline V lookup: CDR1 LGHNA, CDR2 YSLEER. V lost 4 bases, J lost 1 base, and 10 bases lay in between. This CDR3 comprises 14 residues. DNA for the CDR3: TGCGCCAGCAGCCCCGACAGGCGGAACACTGAAGCTTTCTTT. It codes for CASSPDRRNTEAFF.

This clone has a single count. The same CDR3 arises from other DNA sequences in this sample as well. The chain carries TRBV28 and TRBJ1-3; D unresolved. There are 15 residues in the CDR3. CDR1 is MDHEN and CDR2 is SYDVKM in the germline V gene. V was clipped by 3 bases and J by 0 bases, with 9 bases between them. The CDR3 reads CASSFLKGSGNTIYF. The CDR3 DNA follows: TGTGCCAGCAGTTTCCTAAAAGGCTCTGGAAACACCATATATTTT.

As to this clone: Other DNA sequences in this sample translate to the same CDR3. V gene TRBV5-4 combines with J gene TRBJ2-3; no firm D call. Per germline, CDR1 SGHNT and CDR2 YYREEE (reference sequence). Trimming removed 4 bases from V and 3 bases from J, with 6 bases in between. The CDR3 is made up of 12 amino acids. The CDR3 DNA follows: TGTGCCAGCAGCCAGTCGACAGATACGCAGTATTTT. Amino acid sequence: CASSQSTDTQYF.

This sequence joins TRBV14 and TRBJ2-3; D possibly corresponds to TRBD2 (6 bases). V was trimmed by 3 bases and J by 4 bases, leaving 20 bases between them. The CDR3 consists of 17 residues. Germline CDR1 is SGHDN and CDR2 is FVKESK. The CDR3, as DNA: TGTGCCAGCAGCCATGGGAGAGGAGGGAGTGTTGCAGATACGCAGTATTTT. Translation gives CASSHGRGGSVADTQYF.

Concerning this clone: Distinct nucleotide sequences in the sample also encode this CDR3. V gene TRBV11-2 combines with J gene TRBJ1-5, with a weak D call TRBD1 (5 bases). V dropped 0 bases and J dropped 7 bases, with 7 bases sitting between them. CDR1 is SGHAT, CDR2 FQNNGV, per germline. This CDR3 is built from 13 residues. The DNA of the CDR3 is TGTGCCAGCAGCTTAGATAGGGGACAGCCCCAGCATTTT. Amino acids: CASSLDRGQPQHF.

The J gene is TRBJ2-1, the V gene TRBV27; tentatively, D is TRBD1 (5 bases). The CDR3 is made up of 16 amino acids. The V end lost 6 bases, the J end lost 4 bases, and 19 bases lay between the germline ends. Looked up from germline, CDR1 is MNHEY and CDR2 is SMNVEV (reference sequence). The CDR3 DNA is TGTGCCAGCAGCCCTAAGAATAGAAGGGGTTACAATGAGCAGTTCTTC. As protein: CASSPKNRRGYNEQFF.

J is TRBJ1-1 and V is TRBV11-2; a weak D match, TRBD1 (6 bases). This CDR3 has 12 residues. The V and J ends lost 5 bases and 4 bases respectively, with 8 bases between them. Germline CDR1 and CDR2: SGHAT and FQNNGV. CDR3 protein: CASSIQGTEAFF. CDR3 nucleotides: TGTGCCAGCAGCATACAGGGCACTGAAGCTTTCTTT.

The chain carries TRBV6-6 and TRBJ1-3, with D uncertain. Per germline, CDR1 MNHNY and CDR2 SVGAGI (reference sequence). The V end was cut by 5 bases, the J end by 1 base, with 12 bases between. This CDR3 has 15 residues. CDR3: CASSPGSGSGNTIYF. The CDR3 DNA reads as TGTGCCAGCAGTCCAGGATCCGGTTCTGGAAACACCATATATTTT.

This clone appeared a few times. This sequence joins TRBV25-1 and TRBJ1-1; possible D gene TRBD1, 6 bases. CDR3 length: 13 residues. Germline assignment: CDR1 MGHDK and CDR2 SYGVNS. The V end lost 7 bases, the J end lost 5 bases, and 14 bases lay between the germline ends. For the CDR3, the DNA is TGTGCCAGCACCCAGACAGGCCGGACTGAAGCTTTCTTT. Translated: CASTQTGRTEAFF.

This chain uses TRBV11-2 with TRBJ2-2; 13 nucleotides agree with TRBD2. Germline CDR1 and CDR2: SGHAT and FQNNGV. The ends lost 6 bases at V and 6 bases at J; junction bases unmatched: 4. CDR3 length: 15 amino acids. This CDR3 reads CASRIGLAGAGELFF. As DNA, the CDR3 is TGTGCCAGCAGGATCGGACTAGCGGGAGCCGGGGAGCTGTTTTTT.

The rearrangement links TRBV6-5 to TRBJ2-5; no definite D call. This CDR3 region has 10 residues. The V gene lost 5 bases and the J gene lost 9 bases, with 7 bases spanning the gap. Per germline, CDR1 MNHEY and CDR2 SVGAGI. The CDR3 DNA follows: TGTGCCAGCAGTCCCGGGTCCCAGTACTTC. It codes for CASSPGSQYF.

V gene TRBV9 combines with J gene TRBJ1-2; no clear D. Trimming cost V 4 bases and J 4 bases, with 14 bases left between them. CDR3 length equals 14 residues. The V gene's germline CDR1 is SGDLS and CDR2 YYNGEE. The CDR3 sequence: CASSLRSNRYGYTF. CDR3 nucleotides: TGTGCCAGCAGCCTCCGGAGCAACCGCTATGGCTACACCTTC.

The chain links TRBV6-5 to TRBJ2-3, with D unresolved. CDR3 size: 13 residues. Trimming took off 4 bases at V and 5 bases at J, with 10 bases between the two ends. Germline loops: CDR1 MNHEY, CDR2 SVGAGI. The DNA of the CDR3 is TGTGCCAGCAGTTTAGGTCTCAAAGATACGCAGTATTTT. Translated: CASSLGLKDTQYF.

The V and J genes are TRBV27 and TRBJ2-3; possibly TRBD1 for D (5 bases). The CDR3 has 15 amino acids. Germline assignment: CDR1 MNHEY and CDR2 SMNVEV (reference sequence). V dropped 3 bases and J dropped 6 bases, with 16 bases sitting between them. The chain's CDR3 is CASSLGQRVWDTQYF. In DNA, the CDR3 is TGTGCCAGCAGTTTGGGGCAACGGGTTTGGGATACGCAGTATTTT.